The rows below give T cell receptor beta chains drawn from one sample of a study of blood T cell repertoires in COVID-19. The protocol was immunoSEQ multiplex PCR, while the TCRdb copy is restricted to in-frame clones and leaves out a portion. The sample shows over 100,000 clones, 70% to 85% of them seen only once. Sequencing was carried out using peripheral blood. Receptors originate from an older woman with acute or convalescent COVID-19. Each CDR3 is given with its conserved first and last residue. Fields, in order: V gene, clone size, D gene, J gene, CDR3 protein, CDR3 DNA. The D gene is left open where the match is weak. The size field is filled for only some rows; it gives once, few, many or a size class.

V gene: TRBV6-5; clone size: .; D gene: TRBD1; J gene: TRBJ1-3; CDR3 protein: CASSFSGQGRGNTIYF; CDR3 DNA: TGTGCCAGCAGTTTCTCCGGACAGGGAAGAGGAAACACCATATATTTT
V gene: TRBV30; clone size: .; D gene: TRBD1; J gene: TRBJ1-3; CDR3 protein: CAWSPADRAGNTIYF; CDR3 DNA: TGTGCCTGGAGCCCAGCTGACAGGGCTGGAAACACCATATATTTT
V gene: TRBV10-3; clone size: .; D gene: .; J gene: TRBJ1-2; CDR3 protein: CAISESSRAYGYTF; CDR3 DNA: TGTGCCATCAGTGAGTCGAGCAGGGCCTATGGCTACACCTTC
V gene: TRBV18; clone size: .; D gene: TRBD1; J gene: TRBJ1-5; CDR3 protein: CASSQGQGRQPQHF; CDR3 DNA: TGTGCCAGCTCACAGGGACAGGGAAGGCAGCCCCAGCATTTT
V gene: TRBV5-4; clone size: .; D gene: .; J gene: TRBJ1-2; CDR3 protein: CASSLDLETGKYGYTF; CDR3 DNA: TGTGCCAGCAGCTTGGATTTGGAAACAGGGAAATATGGCTACACCTTC
V gene: TRBV11-2; clone size: .; D gene: .; J gene: TRBJ1-1; CDR3 protein: CASSLSLNTEAFF; CDR3 DNA: TGTGCCAGCAGCTTATCGTTGAACACTGAAGCTTTCTTT
V gene: TRBV28; clone size: .; D gene: .; J gene: TRBJ1-2; CDR3 protein: CATAGAATYNYGYTF; CDR3 DNA: TGTGCCACCGCGGGGGCCGCGACGTATAACTATGGCTACACCTTC
V gene: TRBV5-1; clone size: .; D gene: TRBD2; J gene: TRBJ2-3; CDR3 protein: CASSLSSGGPSTDTQYF; CDR3 DNA: TGCGCCAGCAGCTTGTCTAGCGGGGGGCCAAGCACAGATACGCAGTATTTT
V gene: TRBV25-1; clone size: .; D gene: .; J gene: TRBJ1-6; CDR3 protein: CASSEWGRGKGAMSPLHF; CDR3 DNA: TGTGCCAGCAGTGAATGGGGCAGGGGTAAAGGGGCCATGTCACCCCTCCACTTT
V gene: TRBV2; clone size: .; D gene: TRBD2; J gene: TRBJ2-1; CDR3 protein: CASSERTSGVNEQFF; CDR3 DNA: TGTGCCAGCAGCGAACGGACTAGCGGGGTTAATGAGCAGTTCTTC
V gene: TRBV5-5; clone size: .; D gene: TRBD1; J gene: TRBJ1-5; CDR3 protein: CASSRDRGDGQPQHF; CDR3 DNA: TGTGCCAGCAGCCGTGACAGGGGGGACGGTCAGCCCCAGCATTTT
V gene: TRBV7-6; clone size: few; D gene: .; J gene: TRBJ1-6; CDR3 protein: CASSLGTGNSPLHF; CDR3 DNA: TGTGCCAGCAGCTTAGGGACGGGGAATTCACCCCTCCACTTT
V gene: TRBV30; clone size: .; D gene: .; J gene: TRBJ1-1; CDR3 protein: CAWSRDRGTEAFF; CDR3 DNA: TGTGCCTGGAGTAGGGATAGGGGAACTGAAGCTTTCTTT
V gene: TRBV19; clone size: few; D gene: .; J gene: TRBJ2-2; CDR3 protein: CASSVSIPGELFF; CDR3 DNA: TGTGCCAGTAGTGTCAGTATCCCCGGGGAGCTGTTTTTT
V gene: TRBV19; clone size: .; D gene: TRBD1; J gene: TRBJ2-5; CDR3 protein: CASRPGQGAETQYF; CDR3 DNA: TGTGCCAGTAGGCCGGGACAGGGAGCAGAGACCCAGTACTTC
V gene: TRBV7-9; clone size: .; D gene: .; J gene: TRBJ2-7; CDR3 protein: CASSGYEQYF; CDR3 DNA: TGTGCCAGCTCGGGCTACGAGCAGTACTTC
V gene: TRBV18; clone size: .; D gene: .; J gene: TRBJ1-4; CDR3 protein: CASSPPSSEKLFF; CDR3 DNA: TGTGCCAGCTCGCCCCCCTCTAGTGAAAAACTGTTTTTT
V gene: TRBV20-1; clone size: .; D gene: .; J gene: TRBJ2-1; CDR3 protein: CSASSPRDFTEQFF; CDR3 DNA: TGCAGTGCTAGTTCCCCCCGGGACTTCACGGAGCAGTTCTTC
V gene: TRBV6-2/TRBV6-3; clone size: .; D gene: .; J gene: TRBJ1-2; CDR3 protein: CASSYNGGFGGYTF; CDR3 DNA: TGTGCCAGCAGTTACAACGGGGGGTTCGGTGGCTACACCTTC
V gene: TRBV3-1/TRBV3-2; clone size: .; D gene: .; J gene: TRBJ1-2; CDR3 protein: CASSQDGTNYGYTF; CDR3 DNA: TGTGCCAGCAGCCAAGATGGCACAAACTATGGCTACACCTTC
V gene: TRBV21-1; clone size: once; D gene: .; J gene: TRBJ2-7; CDR3 protein: CASSKLAGSYEQYF; CDR3 DNA: TGTGCCAGCAGCAAACTAGCGGGCTCCTACGAGCAGTACTTC
V gene: TRBV30; clone size: once; D gene: .; J gene: TRBJ2-3; CDR3 protein: CAWNQGHTDTQYF; CDR3 DNA: TGTGCCTGGAACCAGGGACACACAGATACGCAGTATTTT